These 29 T cell receptor beta chains share one sample of origin, sequenced in a study of beta chain features in type 1 diabetes (dated 2018 in TCRdb). Results and caveats for the whole study, not just this receptor: Type 1 diabetes patients showed a moderate but significant shortening of TCRB CDR3 length in all four CD4+ subsets.

The method behind the library was the immunoSEQ multiplex PCR assay. The High Capacity cDNA Reverse Transcription Kit was used to reverse transcribe all of the isolated RNA, meaning that expressed TCRB transcripts were what got sequenced. Entries here come from immuneACCESS through TCRdb and include only in-frame sequences with V and J called. Some clones fail to appear in such tables; in the studies checked, an unresolved V gene covers under half of the shortfall, and the cause of the remainder is unknown. The sample yields hundreds of thousands of clones; around 15% were counted once. 0.035% to 0.045% of the sample is in the top ten clones. No antigens are known for them. The specimen was naive CD4+ T cells from blood. The meaning of the sample's cell subset or site label: true naive CD4+ T cells. Receptors were obtained from a man aged 18 to 30 with type 1 diabetes.

This clone has just a few counts. This rearrangement joins TRBV2 to TRBJ2-2; 7 bases are shared with TRBD1. Germline CDR1 reads SNHLY; CDR2 reads FYNNEI. The junction had 5 bases not matched to a gene; V was cut back by 7 bases and J by 3 bases. The CDR3 has 14 residues. This CDR3 reads CASTKGADTGELFF. The DNA for the CDR3 is TGTGCCAGCACTAAGGGGGCGGACACCGGGGAGCTGTTTTTT.

V and J are TRBV6-5 and TRBJ1-2; a possible D gene is TRBD1 (5 bases). The CDR3 covers 14 residues. V was cut by 8 bases and J by 0 bases, with 13 bases left in between. Germline loops: CDR1 MNHEY, CDR2 SVGAGI. CDR3 in amino acids: CASGPGITNYGYTF. Here the CDR3 DNA reads TGTGCCAGCGGCCCAGGGATAACTAACTATGGCTACACCTTC.

This clone was observed a few times. The V call is TRBV5-6, the J call TRBJ2-4, with D perhaps matching TRBD2 (5 bases). The CDR3 is 15 amino acids. Germline assignment: CDR1 SGHDT and CDR2 YYEEEE. The V gene lost 4 bases and the J gene lost 0 bases, with 11 bases spanning the gap. The CDR3 sequence is CASSLSGLAKNIQYF. CDR3 DNA sequence: TGTGCCAGCAGCCTATCGGGATTAGCCAAAAACATTCAGTACTTC.

This clone was seen only a few times. The chain is built from TRBV28 and TRBJ2-7; 9 bases align to TRBD1. The germline V gene has CDR1 MDHEN and CDR2 SYDVKM. The CDR3 loop spans 15 amino acids. Germline trimming cut 1 base from V and 3 bases from J; bases unmatched to any gene: 4. CDR3 DNA: TGTGCCAGCAGTTTATCGGGACAGGGCCACTACGAGCAGTACTTC. This translates into CASSLSGQGHYEQYF.

In its sample, this clone was seen a few times. The chain links TRBV5-6 to TRBJ2-2, with D hard to call. The CDR3 is made up of 12 amino acids. Per the germline V gene, CDR1 is SGHDT and CDR2 is YYEEEE. Deletions cut 5 bases from V and 6 bases from J, with 8 bases between. The CDR3 nucleotides are TGTGCCAGCAGTTGGGGTGCCGGGGAGCTGTTTTTT. Amino acid sequence: CASSWGAGELFF.

This clone was seen a handful of times. The chain has TRBV18 and TRBJ1-1; possibly TRBD1 for D (6 bases). The length of the CDR3 is 16 residues. V lost 2 bases to trimming and J lost 0 bases, with 13 bases between them. CDR1 and CDR2 from the germline V gene are KGHSH and LQKENI. The CDR3 coding sequence is TGTGCCAGCTCACCAAAGGGTCAGGGGATGAACACTGAAGCTTTCTTT. Translation: CASSPKGQGMNTEAFF.

This clone was detected only a few times. V gene TRBV5-5 combines with J gene TRBJ2-7; D remains unclear. Deletions cut 2 bases from V and 3 bases from J, with 3 bases between. The CDR3 contains 11 residues. Germline assignment: CDR1 SGHKS and CDR2 YYEKEE (reference sequence). CDR3 DNA sequence: TGTGCCAGCAGCTTATACTACGAGCAGTACTTC. Protein sequence: CASSLYYEQYF.

The V gene is TRBV6-6, the J gene TRBJ2-1; 7 positions match TRBD2. The CDR3 runs 15 residues. J lost 8 bases, V lost 2 bases, and 9 bases had no gene match. CDR1 and CDR2 (germline): MNHNY, SVGAGI (reference sequence). CDR3 DNA sequence: TGTGCCAGCAGTTACCATCGGATAGGGAGGGATGAGCAGTTCTTC. Residues: CASSYHRIGRDEQFF.

The chain couples TRBV7-2 to TRBJ2-3, with 9 bases matching TRBD2. Germline loops: CDR1 SGHTA, CDR2 FQGNSA. The trim removed 0 bases at V and 6 bases at J, leaving 7 bases unmatched. The CDR3 consists of 16 residues. The CDR3 region is CASSLASSGAWDTQYF. For the CDR3, the DNA is TGTGCCAGCAGCTTAGCGTCTAGCGGGGCTTGGGATACGCAGTATTTT.

J is TRBJ2-1 and V is TRBV7-2; D ambiguous. Germline lookup yields CDR1 SGHTA and CDR2 FQGNSA. The CDR3 extends over 14 amino acids. Trimming took 5 bases from V and 4 from J, leaving 12 bases between them. The CDR3 DNA reads as TGTGCCAGCAGCCAAGAGGTCCGATACAATGAGCAGTTCTTC. As protein: CASSQEVRYNEQFF.

This chain connects TRBV30 to TRBJ1-2; a possible D gene is TRBD1 (5 bases). CDR3 length equals 11 residues. CDR1 is GTSNPN, CDR2 SVGIG, per germline (reference sequence). Trimming removed 3 bases at V and 6 bases at J, with 8 bases between. CDR3 in amino acids: CAWRGRDGYTF. In DNA, the CDR3 is TGTGCCTGGAGGGGGCGAGATGGCTACACCTTC. Filled out from reference TRBV30 and TRBJ1-2, the complete variable domain reads SQTIHQWPATLVQPVGSPLSLECTVEGTSNPNLYWYRQAAGRGLQLLFYSVGIGQISSEVPQNLSASRPQDRQFILSSKKLLLSDSGFYLCAWRGRDGYTFGSGTRLTVV.

This clone has just a few counts. V is TRBV7-2 and J is TRBJ1-3; TRBD1 agrees at 10 bases. With 1 base clipped from V and 1 base from J, the junction kept 1 base outside the gene matches. CDR1 SGHTA and CDR2 FQGNSA come from the germline V gene. The CDR3 covers 16 residues. The DNA of the CDR3 is TGTGCCAGCAGCTTAGGACAGGGGGCATCTGGAAACACCATATATTTT. It yields the protein CASSLGQGASGNTIYF.

A few counts support this clone. This chain links TRBV5-4 with TRBJ2-6; the D is unclear. The CDR3 has 16 amino acids. CDR1 is SGHNT and CDR2 is YYREEE in the germline V gene (reference sequence). Deletions cut 4 bases from V and 2 bases from J, with 13 bases between. This chain's CDR3 is CASSLSRYTGANVLTF. DNA for the CDR3: TGTGCCAGCAGCCTCTCGCGCTATACTGGGGCCAACGTCCTGACTTTC.

V usage is TRBV29-1 and J usage is TRBJ1-2; D is possibly TRBD1 (6 bases). This CDR3 is 13 amino acids long. Germline V lookup: CDR1 SQVTM, CDR2 ANQGSEA. Trimming pared 7 bases from V and 0 bases from J, leaving 12 bases between. DNA for the CDR3: TGCAGCGCCCAAAGGGGGTCTAACTATGGCTACACCTTC. Amino acid sequence: CSAQRGSNYGYTF.

This clone showed up just a few times. Other DNA sequences from this sample encode an identical CDR3 as well. This chain uses TRBV18 with TRBJ2-1, with D perhaps matching TRBD1 (5 bases). CDR3 size: 15 residues. Deletions cut 2 bases from V and 3 bases from J, with 11 bases between. Germline lookup yields CDR1 KGHSH and CDR2 LQKENI. CDR3 nucleotide sequence: TGTGCCAGCTCACCAGGGCAGGGTAACTACAATGAGCAGTTCTTC. It yields the protein CASSPGQGNYNEQFF.

This clone has a handful of counts. V is TRBV19 and J is TRBJ2-1, with D possibly TRBD1 on 6 matching bases. The germline CDR1 and CDR2 sequences are LNHDA and SQIVND (reference sequence). This CDR3 has 12 amino acids. V was shortened by 6 bases and J by 14 bases, with 17 bases between the two germline ends. CDR3 residues: CASSFVQGRKFF. CDR3 nucleotides: TGTGCCAGTAGCTTTGTACAGGGTAGGAAGTTCTTC.

This sequence joins TRBV9 and TRBJ2-1; 8 nucleotides line up with TRBD1. V was pared by 2 bases and J by 1 base, with 2 bases of the junction left unmatched. This CDR3 has 15 residues. Germline loops: CDR1 SGDLS, CDR2 YYNGEE. The CDR3 DNA is TGTGCCAGCAGCGTTACAGGGGGTTCCTACAATGAGCAGTTCTTC. It codes for CASSVTGGSYNEQFF.

V is TRBV18 and J is TRBJ2-2, with no clear D. CDR3 length equals 16 residues. Germline V lookup: CDR1 KGHSH, CDR2 LQKENI. V was pared by 1 base and J by 1 base, with 10 bases between. Here the CDR3 reads CASSPLNSRNTGELFF. The CDR3 DNA is TGTGCCAGCTCACCACTCAACAGCCGGAACACCGGGGAGCTGTTTTTT.

This clone was seen a handful of times. The CDR3 DNA reads as TGTGCCAGCAGCCGGGGTGGGGGCGATACGCAGTATTTT. As protein: CASSRGGGDTQYF. This chain joins TRBV7-2 and TRBJ2-3, with D maybe TRBD1 (6 bases). Trimming took off 5 bases at V and 6 bases at J, with 12 bases between the two ends. This CDR3 spans 13 amino acids. Germline V gene data show CDR1 as SGHTA and CDR2 as FQGNSA.

This clone was seen only a few times. The J gene is TRBJ2-7, the V gene TRBV27; the D gene is possibly TRBD2 (7 bases). Trimming took 6 bases from V and 7 from J, leaving 19 bases between them. This CDR3 is built from 14 residues. Germline values: CDR1 MNHEY, CDR2 SMNVEV (reference sequence). As DNA, the CDR3 is TGTGCCAGCAGAAGAGGGGGGGGACTTGGGGAGCAGTACTTC. This sequence encodes CASRRGGGLGEQYF.

This clone was detected a few times. The sample carries other DNA sequences with the same CDR3. The rearrangement links TRBV30 to TRBJ2-1; unclear D gene. Germline CDR1 GTSNPN, CDR2 SVGIG (reference sequence). The CDR3 spans 10 residues. The V gene lost 0 bases and the J gene lost 9 bases, with 3 bases spanning the gap. The CDR3 nucleotides are TGTGCCTGGAGTGTTGGTGAGCAGTTCTTC. Amino acids: CAWSVGEQFF. The variable domain in full, completed from reference TRBV30 and TRBJ2-1, reads SQTIHQWPATLVQPVGSPLSLECTVEGTSNPNLYWYRQAAGRGLQLLFYSVGIGQISSEVPQNLSASRPQDRQFILSSKKLLLSDSGFYLCAWSVGEQFFGPGTRLTVL.

This clone was counted a few times. The rearrangement links TRBV28 to TRBJ1-5; D is ambiguous. The CDR3 runs to 13 residues. From germline, CDR1 is MDHEN and CDR2 SYDVKM. Trimming cost V 7 bases and J 4 bases, with 11 bases left between them. The CDR3 loop is CASTETRNQPQHF. The CDR3 bases are TGTGCCAGCACCGAGACACGGAATCAGCCCCAGCATTTT.

A few counts support this clone. The rearrangement joins TRBV11-3 to TRBJ1-2, with 9 bases matching TRBD1. CDR1 is SGHNT, CDR2 YENEEA, per germline. The J segment lost 4 bases and the V segment lost 5 bases, leaving 2 bases of the junction unmatched. The CDR3 has 13 amino acids. For the CDR3, the DNA is TGTGCCAGCAGCCAGGACAGGGGCTATGGCTACACCTTC. This gives the protein CASSQDRGYGYTF.

This clone turned up a few times. An end of the junction differs from the germline gene, which may be a read error. The chain is built from TRBV7-9 and TRBJ2-1; D ambiguous. CDR3 length equals 14 residues. Germline V gene sequence: CDR1 SEHNR, CDR2 FQNEAQ (reference sequence). The CDR3 here is CASSLMPSHNEQFF. The CDR3 DNA sequence: TGTGCCAGCAGCCTTATGCCCTCCCACAATGAGCAGTTCTTC.

There are a few counts of this clone. The rearrangement links TRBV15 to TRBJ1-5; 7 nucleotides agree with TRBD1. Germline CDR1 and CDR2: LNHNV and YYDKDF (reference sequence). Trimming took 0 bases from V and 3 from J; bases not matched to a gene: 5. The CDR3 consists of 16 residues. The CDR3 DNA follows: TGTGCCACCAGCAGAGATGGGACAGAGTACAATCAGCCCCAGCATTTT. The encoded protein is CATSRDGTEYNQPQHF.

There are a few counts of this clone. CDR3 nucleotide sequence: TGTGCCTGGAGAGTCAGCGGGGGGAGTCAAGAGACCCAGTACTTC. Translated: CAWRVSGGSQETQYF. The V call is TRBV30, the J call TRBJ2-5; 9 positions match TRBD2. The CDR3 runs to 15 residues. V shed 3 bases, J shed 2 bases, and the junction held 7 bases outside the gene matches. Germline V gives CDR1 GTSNPN, CDR2 SVGIG (reference sequence).

The table lists this clone with a few counts. Distinct nucleotide sequences in the sample also encode this CDR3. V gene TRBV6-5 combines with J gene TRBJ2-7, with D maybe TRBD2 (6 bases). Germline V lookup: CDR1 MNHEY, CDR2 SVGAGI. V was pared by 2 bases and J by 0 bases, with 8 bases between. The CDR3 spans 14 residues. The CDR3 sequence is CASSYGGDSYEQYF. The DNA of the CDR3 is TGTGCCAGCAGTTACGGCGGGGACTCCTACGAGCAGTACTTC.

In the case of this clone: The junction departs from the called germline gene at one end, perhaps through a read error. The chain recombines TRBV2 with TRBJ1-6, with 9 bases matching TRBD1. Germline CDR1 and CDR2: SNHLY and FYNNEI. The CDR3 covers 15 residues. The CDR3: CASREDRGSHSPLHF. The CDR3 DNA sequence: TGTGCCAGCAGGGAAGACAGGGGGTCGCACTCACCCCTCCACTTT.

This clone was detected only a few times. The genes are TRBV12-5 and TRBJ2-1, with D tentatively TRBD1 (6 bases). V lost 1 base to trimming and J lost 5 bases, with 15 bases between them. The germline V gene has CDR1 LGHNT and CDR2 FRNRAP. The CDR3 totals 16 residues. This chain's CDR3 is CASGLALGQTNNEQFF. The CDR3 DNA reads TGTGCTAGTGGTTTGGCACTCGGACAGACCAACAATGAGCAGTTCTTC.